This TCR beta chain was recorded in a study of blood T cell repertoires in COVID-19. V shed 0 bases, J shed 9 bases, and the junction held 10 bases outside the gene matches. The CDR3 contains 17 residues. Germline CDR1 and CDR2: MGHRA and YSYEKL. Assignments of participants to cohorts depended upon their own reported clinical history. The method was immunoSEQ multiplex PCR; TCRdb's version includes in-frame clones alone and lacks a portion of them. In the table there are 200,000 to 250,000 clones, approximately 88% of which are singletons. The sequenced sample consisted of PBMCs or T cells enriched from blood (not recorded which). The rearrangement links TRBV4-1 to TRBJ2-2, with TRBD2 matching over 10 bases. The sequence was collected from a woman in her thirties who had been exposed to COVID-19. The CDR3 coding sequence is TGCGCCAGCAGCCAAGATCGGGCTAGCGGGAGAGGTCGGGAGCTGTTTTTT. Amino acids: CASSQDRASGRGRELFF.